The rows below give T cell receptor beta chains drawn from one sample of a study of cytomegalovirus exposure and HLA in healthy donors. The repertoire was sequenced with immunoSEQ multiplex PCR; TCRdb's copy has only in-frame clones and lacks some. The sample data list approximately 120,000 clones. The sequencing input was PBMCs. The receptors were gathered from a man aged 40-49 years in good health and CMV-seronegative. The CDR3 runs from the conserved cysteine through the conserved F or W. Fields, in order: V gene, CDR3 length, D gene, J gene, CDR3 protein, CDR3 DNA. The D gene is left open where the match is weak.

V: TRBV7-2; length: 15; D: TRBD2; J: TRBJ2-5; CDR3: CASSLDPSGSRAQYF; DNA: TGTGCCAGCAGCTTAGACCCTAGCGGTTCCAGGGCCCAGTACTTC
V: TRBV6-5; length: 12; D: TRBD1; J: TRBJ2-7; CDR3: CASRGQGYEQYF; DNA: TGTGCCAGCAGAGGACAGGGCTACGAGCAGTACTTC
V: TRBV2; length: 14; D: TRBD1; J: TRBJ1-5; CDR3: CATRDRGANQPQHF; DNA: TGTGCCACCAGAGACAGGGGAGCGAATCAGCCCCAGCATTTT
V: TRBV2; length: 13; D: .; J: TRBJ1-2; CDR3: CASLEPGNYGYTF; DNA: TGTGCCAGCCTTGAGCCAGGGAACTATGGCTACACCTTC
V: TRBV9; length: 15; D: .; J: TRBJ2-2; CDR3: CASSDHLANTGELFF; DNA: TGTGCCAGCAGCGACCACCTGGCTAACACCGGGGAGCTGTTTTTC
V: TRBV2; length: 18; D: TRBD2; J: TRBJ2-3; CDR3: CASSEVGTSGSTADTQYF; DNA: TGTGCCAGCAGTGAAGTTGGGACTAGCGGGAGTACGGCAGATACGCAGTATTTT
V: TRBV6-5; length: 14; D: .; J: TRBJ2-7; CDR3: CASSYLGLAYEQYF; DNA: TGTGCCAGCAGTTACCTAGGACTTGCCTACGAGCAGTACTTC
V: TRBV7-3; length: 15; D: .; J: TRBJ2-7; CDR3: CASSLDVRGSHEQYF; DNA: TGTGCCAGCAGCTTAGACGTTAGGGGCTCCCACGAGCAGTACTTC
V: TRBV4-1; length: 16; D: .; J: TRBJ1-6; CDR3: CASSQGRGSYNSPLHF; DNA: TGCGCCAGCAGCCAAGGGAGGGGCTCCTATAATTCACCCCTCCACTTT
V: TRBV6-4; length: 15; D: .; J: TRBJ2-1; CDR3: CASSDWRSPRNEQFF; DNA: TGTGCCAGCAGTGACTGGCGGTCTCCACGCAATGAGCAGTTCTTC
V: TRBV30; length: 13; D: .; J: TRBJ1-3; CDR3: CASMRESGNTIYF; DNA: TGTGCCTCAATGAGGGAGTCTGGAAACACCATATATTTT
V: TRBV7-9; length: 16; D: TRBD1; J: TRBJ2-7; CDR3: CASSRNRDSYSYEQYF; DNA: TGTGCCAGCAGCAGAAACCGGGACAGCTACTCCTACGAGCAGTACTTC
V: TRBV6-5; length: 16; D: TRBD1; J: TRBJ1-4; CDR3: CASSSRDREWNEKLFF; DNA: TGTGCCAGCAGTTCCCGGGACAGGGAGTGGAATGAAAAACTGTTTTTT
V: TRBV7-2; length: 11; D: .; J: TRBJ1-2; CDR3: CASSLIVGYTF; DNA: TGTGCCAGCAGCTTAATAGTTGGCTACACCTTC
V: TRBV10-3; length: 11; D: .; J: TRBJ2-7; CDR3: CATYTPHEQYF; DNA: TGTGCCACCTATACCCCCCACGAGCAGTACTTC
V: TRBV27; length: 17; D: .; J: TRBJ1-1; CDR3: CASSTWPDGQTNTEAFF; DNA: TGTGCCAGCAGTACTTGGCCCGATGGACAAACGAACACTGAAGCTTTCTTT
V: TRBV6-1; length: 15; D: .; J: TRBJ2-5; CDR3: CASRTRPRLGETQYF; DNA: TGTGCCAGCAGAACCCGGCCTAGACTAGGAGAGACCCAGTACTTC
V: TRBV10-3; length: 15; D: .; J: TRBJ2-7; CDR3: CAISGAGGRHYEQYF; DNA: TGTGCCATCAGTGGAGCCGGCGGCCGTCACTACGAGCAGTACTTC
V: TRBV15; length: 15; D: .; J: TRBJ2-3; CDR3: CATSMGGAGTDTQYF; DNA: TGTGCCACCAGTATGGGGGGGGCTGGCACAGATACGCAGTATTTT
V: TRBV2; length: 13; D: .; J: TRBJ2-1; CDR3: CASKRLVSNEQFF; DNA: TGTGCCAGCAAAAGACTAGTGAGCAATGAGCAGTTCTTC
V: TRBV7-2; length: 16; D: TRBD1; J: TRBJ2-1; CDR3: CASSLPGQVEEGEQFF; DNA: TGTGCCAGCAGCTTGCCGGGACAGGTGGAGGAGGGTGAGCAGTTCTTC
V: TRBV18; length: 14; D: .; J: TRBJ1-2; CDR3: CASSPGEGDYGYTF; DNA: TGTGCCAGCTCACCGGGAGAGGGCGACTATGGCTACACCTTC
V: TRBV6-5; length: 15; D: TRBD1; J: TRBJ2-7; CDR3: CASSSPNRGDYEQYF; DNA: TGTGCCAGCAGTTCCCCGAACAGGGGGGATTACGAGCAGTACTTC
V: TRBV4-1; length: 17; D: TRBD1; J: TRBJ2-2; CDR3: CASSQEGGTGGTGELFF; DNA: TGCGCCAGCAGCCAAGAGGGGGGGACAGGGGGGACCGGGGAGCTGTTTTTT
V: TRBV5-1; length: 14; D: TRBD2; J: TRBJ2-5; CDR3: CASSRLQGGETQYF; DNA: TGCGCCAGCAGCCGACTCCAGGGAGGGGAGACCCAGTACTTC
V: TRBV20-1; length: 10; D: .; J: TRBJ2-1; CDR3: CSGDFDEQFF; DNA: TGCAGCGGTGACTTCGATGAGCAGTTCTTC
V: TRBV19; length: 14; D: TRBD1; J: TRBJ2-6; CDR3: CASSGQPGANVLTF; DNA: TGTGCCAGTTCGGGACAGCCTGGGGCCAACGTCCTGACTTTC
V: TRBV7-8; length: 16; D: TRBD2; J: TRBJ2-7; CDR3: CASSSSGTSGSYEQYF; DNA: TGTGCCAGCAGCTCCTCCGGGACTAGCGGATCCTACGAGCAGTACTTC
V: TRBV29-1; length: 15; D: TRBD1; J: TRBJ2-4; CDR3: CSALTGTGSKNIQYF; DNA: TGCAGCGCCCTTACCGGGACAGGGTCCAAAAACATTCAGTACTTC
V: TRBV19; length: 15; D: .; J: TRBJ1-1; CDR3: CASSIRGGSVTEAFF; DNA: TGTGCCAGTAGTATACGGGGAGGGTCTGTGACTGAAGCTTTCTTT
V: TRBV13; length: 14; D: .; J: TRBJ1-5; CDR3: CASSLGGGGQPQHF; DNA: TGTGCCAGCAGCCTAGGGGGGGGAGGTCAGCCCCAGCATTTT
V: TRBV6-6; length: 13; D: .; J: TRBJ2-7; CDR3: CASSRQGDYEQYF; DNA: TGTGCCAGCAGCCGACAAGGGGACTACGAGCAGTACTTC
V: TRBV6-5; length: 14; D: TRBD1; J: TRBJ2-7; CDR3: CASSQGQRTYEQYF; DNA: TGTGCCAGCAGCCAGGGACAGAGAACCTACGAGCAGTACTTC
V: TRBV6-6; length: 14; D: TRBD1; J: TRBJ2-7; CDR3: CASSRTGGSYEQYF; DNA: TGTGCCAGCAGTAGGACAGGGGGGTCCTACGAGCAGTACTTC
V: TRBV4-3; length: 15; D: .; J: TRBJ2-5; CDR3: CASSQDRGTQETQYF; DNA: TGCGCCAGCAGCCAAGATCGGGGGACCCAAGAGACCCAGTACTTC
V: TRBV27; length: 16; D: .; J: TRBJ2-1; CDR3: CASSWFRGIELNEQFF; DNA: TGTGCCAGCAGTTGGTTTAGGGGGATAGAGTTGAATGAGCAGTTCTTC
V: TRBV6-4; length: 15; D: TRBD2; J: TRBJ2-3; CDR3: CASSDLAGGTDTQYF; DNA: TGTGCCAGCAGTGACCTAGCGGGAGGCACAGATACGCAGTATTTT
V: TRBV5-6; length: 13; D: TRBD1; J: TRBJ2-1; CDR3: CASSLDRYNEQFF; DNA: TGTGCCAGCAGCCTGGACAGGTACAATGAGCAGTTCTTC
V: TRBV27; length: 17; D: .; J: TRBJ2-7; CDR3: CASSPNPGRVGPYEQYF; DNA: TGTGCCAGCAGTCCGAACCCAGGCAGGGTGGGTCCCTACGAGCAGTACTTC
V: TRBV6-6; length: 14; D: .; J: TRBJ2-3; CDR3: CASSYQARTDTQYF; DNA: TGTGCCAGCAGTTATCAGGCCCGCACAGATACGCAGTATTTT
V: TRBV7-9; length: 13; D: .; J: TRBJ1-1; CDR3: CASTPVSNTEAFF; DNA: TGTGCCAGCACCCCCGTCTCGAACACTGAAGCTTTCTTT
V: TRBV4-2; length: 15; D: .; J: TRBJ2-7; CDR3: CASSQDGGILREQYF; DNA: TGTGCCAGCAGCCAAGATGGGGGGATACTAAGAGAGCAGTACTTC
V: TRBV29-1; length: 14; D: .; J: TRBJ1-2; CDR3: CSVANQGAGYGYTF; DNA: TGCAGCGTTGCTAACCAGGGCGCAGGCTATGGCTACACCTTC
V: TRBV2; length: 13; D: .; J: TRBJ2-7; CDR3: CASRDQGGYEQYF; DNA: TGTGCCAGCAGGGACCAGGGGGGCTACGAGCAGTACTTC
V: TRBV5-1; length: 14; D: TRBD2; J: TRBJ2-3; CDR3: CASRTSGDTDTQYF; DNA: TGCGCCAGCAGGACTAGCGGCGACACAGATACGCAGTATTTT
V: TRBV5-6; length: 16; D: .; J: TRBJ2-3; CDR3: CASSAVLGGGTDTQYF; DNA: TGTGCCAGCAGCGCCGTCCTGGGCGGGGGCACAGATACGCAGTATTTT
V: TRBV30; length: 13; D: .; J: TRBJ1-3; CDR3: CAWSFNSGNTIYF; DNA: TGTGCCTGGAGTTTTAACTCTGGAAACACCATATATTTT
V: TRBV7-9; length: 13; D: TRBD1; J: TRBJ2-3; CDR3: CASSLQGPDTQYF; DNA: TGTGCCAGCAGTTTACAGGGGCCAGATACGCAGTATTTT
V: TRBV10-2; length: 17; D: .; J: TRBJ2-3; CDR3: CASGQDRTNSPPDTQYF; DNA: TGCGCCAGCGGGCAGGATCGGACAAATTCCCCCCCAGATACGCAGTATTTT
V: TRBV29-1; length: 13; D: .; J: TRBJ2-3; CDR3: CSVEFSSTDTQYF; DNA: TGCAGCGTTGAATTCTCTTCCACAGATACGCAGTATTTT
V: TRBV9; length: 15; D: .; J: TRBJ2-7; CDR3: CASSPTGHYNYEQYF; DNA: TGTGCCAGCAGCCCCACGGGACACTATAACTACGAGCAGTACTTC
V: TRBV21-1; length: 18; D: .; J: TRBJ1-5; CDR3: CASSNQQREYARRQPQHF; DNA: TGTGCCAGCAGCAACCAACAGAGAGAATATGCCAGACGTCAGCCCCAGCATTTT
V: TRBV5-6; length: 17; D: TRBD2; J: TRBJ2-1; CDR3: CASSLGGLAGVDNEQFF; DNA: TGTGCCAGCAGCTTGGGAGGACTAGCGGGAGTCGACAATGAGCAGTTCTTC
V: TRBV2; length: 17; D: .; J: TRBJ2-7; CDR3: CASSPRSIRDFAIEQYF; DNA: TGTGCCAGCAGTCCCAGGAGTATTCGGGATTTCGCTATCGAGCAGTACTTC
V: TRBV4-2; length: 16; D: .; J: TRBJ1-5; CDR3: CASSQVQGNSNQPQHF; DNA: TGTGCCAGCAGCCAAGTCCAGGGGAACAGCAATCAGCCCCAGCATTTT
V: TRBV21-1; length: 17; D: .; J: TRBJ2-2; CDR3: CASTEGLAPANTGELFF; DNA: TGTGCCAGCACCGAGGGACTAGCTCCCGCGAACACCGGGGAGCTGTTTTTT